This paragraph reports one T cell receptor beta chain. Its target is not known. TCRdb processed the reads anew with MiXCR; each CDR3 protein has one entry. The sample lists 450,000 to 600,000 distinct CDR3 sequences; 25% to 35% were seen once. This sample is part of a study of T cell repertoires in cytomegalovirus infection. Study overall: As its CMV epitopes, the study selected recently identified HLA-C-restricted and well-studied HLA-B-restricted targets. It can be stated that public TCR beta signatures indicated CMV infection as well as a matching HLA type. Study-wide points: CMV-specific TCR beta clonotypes restricted by HLA-C were the ones dominating the ex vivo response. The study identified carriers of CMV plus the relevant HLA from cumulative public TCR beta family frequency.

The CDR3 consists of 15 residues. The germline V gene has CDR1 MGHDK and CDR2 SYGVNS. V dropped 0 bases and J dropped 10 bases, with 13 bases sitting between them. The V and J genes are TRBV25-1 and TRBJ1-6; D unclear. This clonotype was sampled from a human donor in good health (CMV status not recorded). Some clones in this sample may be carry-over from other donors' samples. This material consisted of cultured PBMCs, taken from culture after CMV antigen stimulation. For the CDR3, the DNA is TGTGCCAGCAGTGAATATGAAGGTTCGGGCTCACCCCTCCACTTT. Translating it yields CASSEYEGSGSPLHF.